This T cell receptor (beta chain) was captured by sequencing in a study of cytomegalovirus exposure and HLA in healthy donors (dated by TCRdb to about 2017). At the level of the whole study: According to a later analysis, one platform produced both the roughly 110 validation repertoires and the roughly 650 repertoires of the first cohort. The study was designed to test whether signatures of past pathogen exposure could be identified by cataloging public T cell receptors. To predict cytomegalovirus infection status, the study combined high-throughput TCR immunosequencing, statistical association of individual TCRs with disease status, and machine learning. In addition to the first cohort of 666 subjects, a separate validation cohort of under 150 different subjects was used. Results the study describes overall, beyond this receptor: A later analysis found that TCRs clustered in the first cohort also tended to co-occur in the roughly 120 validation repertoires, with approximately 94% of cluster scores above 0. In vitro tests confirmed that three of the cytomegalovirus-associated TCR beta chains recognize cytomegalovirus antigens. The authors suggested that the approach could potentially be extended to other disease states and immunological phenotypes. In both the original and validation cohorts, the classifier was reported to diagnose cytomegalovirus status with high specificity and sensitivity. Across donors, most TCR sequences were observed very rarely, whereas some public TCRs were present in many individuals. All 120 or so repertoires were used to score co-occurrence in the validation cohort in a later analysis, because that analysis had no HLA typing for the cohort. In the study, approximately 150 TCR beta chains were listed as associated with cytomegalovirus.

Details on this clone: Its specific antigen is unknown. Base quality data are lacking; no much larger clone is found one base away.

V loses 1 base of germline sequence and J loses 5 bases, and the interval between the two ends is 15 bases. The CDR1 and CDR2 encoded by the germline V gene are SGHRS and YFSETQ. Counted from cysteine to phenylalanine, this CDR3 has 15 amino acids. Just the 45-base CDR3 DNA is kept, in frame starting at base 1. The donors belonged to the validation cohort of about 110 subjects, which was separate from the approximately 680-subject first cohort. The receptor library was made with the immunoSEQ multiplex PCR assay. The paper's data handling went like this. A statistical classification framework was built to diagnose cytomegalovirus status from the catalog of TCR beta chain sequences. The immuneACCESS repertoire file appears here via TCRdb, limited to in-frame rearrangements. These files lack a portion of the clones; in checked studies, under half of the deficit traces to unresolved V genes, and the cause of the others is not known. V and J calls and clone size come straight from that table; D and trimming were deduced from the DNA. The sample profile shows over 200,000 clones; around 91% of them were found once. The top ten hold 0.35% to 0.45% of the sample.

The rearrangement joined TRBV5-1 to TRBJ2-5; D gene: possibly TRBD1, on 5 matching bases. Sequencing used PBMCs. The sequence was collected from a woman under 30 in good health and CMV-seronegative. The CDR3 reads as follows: CASSLKGAGLETQYF. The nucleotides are TGCGCCAGCAGCTTGAAGGGCGCAGGGTTGGAGACCCAGTACTTC.